Included here is one T cell receptor beta chain sequence, with context. The sample originates from a study of T cell responses to AZD1222 COVID-19 vaccine. The method was immunoSEQ multiplex PCR; TCRdb's version includes in-frame clones alone and lacks a portion of them. The sample lists just under 90,000 clones, around 89% occurring once. The sequencing here drew on peripheral blood, taken 28 days after the second AZD1222 dose. The receptor was isolated from an adult who received the AZD1222 COVID-19 vaccine.

CDR3 sequence reads: CASSVTGLSYNSPLHF. For the CDR3, the DNA is TGTGCCAGCAGTGTGACAGGGCTTTCCTATAATTCACCCCTCCACTTT. The rearrangement links TRBV6-1 to TRBJ1-6; 7 bases match TRBD1. V lost 4 bases and J lost 1; bases outside the gene matches: 4. This CDR3 is built from 16 residues. In germline, CDR1 is MNHNS, CDR2 SASEGT.